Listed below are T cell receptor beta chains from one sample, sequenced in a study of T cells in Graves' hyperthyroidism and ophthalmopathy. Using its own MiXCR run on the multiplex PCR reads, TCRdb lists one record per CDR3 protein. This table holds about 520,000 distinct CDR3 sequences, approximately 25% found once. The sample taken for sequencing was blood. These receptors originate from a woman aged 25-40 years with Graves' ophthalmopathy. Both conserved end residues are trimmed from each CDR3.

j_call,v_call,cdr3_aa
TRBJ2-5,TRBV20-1,SASGLEETQY
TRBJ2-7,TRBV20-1,SARLSGGTAYEQY
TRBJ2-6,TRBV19,ASSPTGLGANVLT
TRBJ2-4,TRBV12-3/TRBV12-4,ASSLIAKNIKY
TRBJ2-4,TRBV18,ASSPPGHSRVKNIQY
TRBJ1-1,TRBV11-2,ASSYSLGTEAF
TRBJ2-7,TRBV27,ASSLLGGAKQY
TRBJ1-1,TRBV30,AWSNGMNTEAF
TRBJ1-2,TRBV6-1,ASSPNGTDYGYT
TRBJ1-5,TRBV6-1,ASSEGLGGMGPQH
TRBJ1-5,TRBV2,ASTGLGDQPQH
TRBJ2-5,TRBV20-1,SARDPNKQETQY
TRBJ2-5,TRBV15,ATSRFSGETQY
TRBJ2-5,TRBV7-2,ASSLGSGGGQETQY
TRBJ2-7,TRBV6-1,ASSGRGSGSSYEQY
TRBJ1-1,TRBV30,AWSLIAGGTEAF
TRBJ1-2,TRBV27,ASSLRGNGYT
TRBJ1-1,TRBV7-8,ASSLAPISGRGNTEAF
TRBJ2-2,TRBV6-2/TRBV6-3,ASRKGPGELF
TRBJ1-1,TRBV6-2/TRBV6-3,ASGSPELVPEAF
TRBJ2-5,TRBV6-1,ASSGTSGGAETQY
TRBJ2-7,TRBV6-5,ASSYWDRVSEQY
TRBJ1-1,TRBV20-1,SASRGPKNTEAF
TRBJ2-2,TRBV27,ASSGLTGSVGELF
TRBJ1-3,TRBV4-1,ASSQWGQGSGNTIY
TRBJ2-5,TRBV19,ASSPTLGTQY
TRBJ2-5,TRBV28,ASSLYPSGGKTQY
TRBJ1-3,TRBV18,ASSPRVQGLGNTIY
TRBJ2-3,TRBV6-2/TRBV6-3,ASSWNPPDTQY
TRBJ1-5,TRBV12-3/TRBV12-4,ASSRTNQPQH
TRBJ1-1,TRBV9,ASSVNPGRFTEAF
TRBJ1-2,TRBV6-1,ASSGTSSNGYT
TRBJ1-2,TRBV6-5,ASSPEGPIYGYT
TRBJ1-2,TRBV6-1,ASSKTTGYGYT
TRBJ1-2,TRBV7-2,ASSLAPDANYGYT
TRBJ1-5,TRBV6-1,ASSERALGNQPQH
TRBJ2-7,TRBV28,ATMSGSNYEQY
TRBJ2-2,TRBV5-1,ASSLVGTGVPGELF
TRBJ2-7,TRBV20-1,SARDKAAKEQY
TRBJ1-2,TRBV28,ASSSHIDRFGYGYT
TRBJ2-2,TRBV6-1,ASSGQKATGVLF
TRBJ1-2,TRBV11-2,ASSLDHVWGVNYGYT
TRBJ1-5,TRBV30,AWGQGVVGNQPQH
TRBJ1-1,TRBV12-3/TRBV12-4,ASRSRGAEAF
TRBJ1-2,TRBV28,ASSLPFASGGLGYT
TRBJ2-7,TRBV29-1,SVGFRVSEQY
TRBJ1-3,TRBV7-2,ASSLARDAGNTIY
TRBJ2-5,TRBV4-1,ASSRTGANQETQY
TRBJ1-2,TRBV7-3,ASSLTPDRIDGYT
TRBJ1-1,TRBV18,ASSPTAGRGTEAF
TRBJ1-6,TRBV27,ASRKAGTRSSPLH
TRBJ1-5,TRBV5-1,ASSRSGQGDQPQH
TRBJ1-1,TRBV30,AWSGGIEMNTEAF